These T cell receptor beta chains were read from a single sample in a study of shared clonotypes between healthy human individuals. Assay used: immunoSEQ multiplex PCR; TCRdb lists only in-frame clones, some missing. This table holds over a million clones, 96% found once. Sequenced: naive CD4+ T cells sorted from blood. These receptors originate from a man aged 25 to 40 in good health. CDR3s include the opening cysteine and the closing phenylalanine or tryptophan. D genes are given only for firm matches. Clone size is stated in some rows and not others, as once, few, many or a class when expanded.

d_call clone_size j_call v_call cdr3_aa cdr3_nt
TRBD2 NA TRBJ2-1 TRBV6-5 CASRAGTSGYNEQFF TGTGCCAGCAGAGCCGGGACTAGCGGCTACAATGAGCAGTTCTTC
NA NA TRBJ2-7 TRBV5-6 CASSRGPGGEQYF TGTGCCAGCAGCCGCGGTCCGGGCGGCGAGCAGTACTTC
NA NA TRBJ2-1 TRBV18 CASHRDQMVNEQFF TGTGCCAGCCACCGGGACCAAATGGTCAATGAGCAGTTCTTC
TRBD1 NA TRBJ2-7 TRBV5-4 CASSPQGASYEQYF TGTGCCAGCAGCCCACAGGGGGCGTCCTACGAGCAGTACTTC
NA once TRBJ2-3 TRBV28 CASSHLTDTQYF TGTGCCAGCAGTCATCTCACAGATACGCAGTATTTT
NA NA TRBJ2-5 TRBV20-1 CSAQAGSQYF TGCAGTGCCCAGGCGGGATCCCAGTACTTC
NA NA TRBJ1-2 TRBV7-9 CASSLGAGAEYGYTF TGTGCCAGCAGCTTAGGAGCGGGGGCAGAGTATGGCTACACCTTC
TRBD1 NA TRBJ2-1 TRBV29-1 CSAVYPTGGPYNEQFF TGCAGCGCAGTGTACCCGACAGGGGGCCCCTACAATGAGCAGTTCTTC
NA NA TRBJ1-2 TRBV14 CASSQGQWGANYGYTF TGTGCCAGCAGCCAAGGGCAATGGGGGGCTAACTATGGCTACACCTTC
NA NA TRBJ2-5 TRBV2 CASSLTETQYF TGTGCCAGCAGTTTGACGGAGACCCAGTACTTC
NA NA TRBJ2-3 TRBV30 CAWGEGHTQYF TGTGCCTGGGGCGAAGGGCATACGCAGTATTTT
NA once TRBJ1-2 TRBV27 CASLPRGQNYGYTF TGTGCCAGCCTTCCGCGGGGGCAGAACTATGGCTACACCTTC
NA NA TRBJ2-3 TRBV10-3 CASRALVSTDTQYF TGTGCCAGCCGGGCGCTGGTTAGCACAGATACGCAGTATTTT
NA NA TRBJ1-2 TRBV20-1 CSGSNGYTF TGCAGTGGTTCGAATGGCTACACCTTC
NA NA TRBJ1-2 TRBV29-1 CSVVGAEGYTF TGCAGCGTTGTGGGGGCGGAGGGCTACACCTTC
NA NA TRBJ1-1 TRBV5-1 CASSLGPGNTEAFF TGCGCCAGCAGCTTGGGTCCGGGGAACACTGAAGCTTTCTTT
TRBD1 NA TRBJ2-7 TRBV5-1 CATAKSRDRGRNEQYF TGCGCCACCGCCAAATCTCGGGACAGGGGTCGAAACGAGCAGTACTTC
TRBD1 NA TRBJ1-1 TRBV7-2 CASSLVSRGRPTEAFF TGTGCCAGCAGCTTAGTGAGCAGGGGGCGCCCCACTGAAGCTTTCTTT
TRBD1 NA TRBJ2-2 TRBV29-1 CSVEAGGLRTGELFF TGCAGCGTTGAGGCAGGGGGCTTGCGAACCGGGGAGCTGTTTTTT
NA NA TRBJ1-5 TRBV18 CASSPNSQISNQPQHF TGTGCCAGCTCACCAAATTCACAGATTAGCAATCAGCCCCAGCATTTT
TRBD2 NA TRBJ2-1 TRBV25-1 CASSLPGLAGYNEQFF TGTGCCAGCAGTCTCCCGGGACTAGCGGGTTACAATGAGCAGTTCTTC
TRBD1 NA TRBJ2-4 TRBV2 CASSVPGTGIKNIQYF TGTGCCAGCAGTGTTCCCGGGACAGGTATAAAAAACATTCAGTACTTC
TRBD1 NA TRBJ2-7 TRBV4-3 CASSREDRGPYEQYF TGCGCCAGCAGCCGCGAGGACAGGGGTCCCTACGAGCAGTACTTC
NA NA TRBJ2-1 TRBV7-8 CASSLVASGEQFF TGTGCCAGCAGCTTAGTGGCTAGTGGTGAGCAGTTCTTC
TRBD1 once TRBJ2-7 TRBV7-8 CASSISGQGAYEQYF TGTGCCAGCAGTATCTCGGGACAGGGGGCCTACGAGCAGTACTTC
NA NA TRBJ2-4 TRBV18 CASSPPVGTPARAQYF TGTGCCAGCTCACCACCGGTCGGGACTCCGGCCCGGGCTCAGTACTTC
NA NA TRBJ2-7 TRBV7-3 CASSLTANYEQYF TGTGCCAGCAGCTTGACAGCCAACTACGAGCAGTACTTC
TRBD1 NA TRBJ2-6 TRBV27 CASSYGQGLTGANVLTF TGTGCCAGCAGTTATGGACAGGGGCTTACTGGGGCCAACGTCCTGACTTTC
NA NA TRBJ2-1 TRBV7-2 CASSLVRIANEQFF TGTGCCAGCAGCTTAGTTCGAATAGCAAATGAGCAGTTCTTC
NA NA TRBJ2-2 TRBV4-1 CASSQDRQGQTGELFF TGCGCCAGCAGCCAAGATAGGCAGGGCCAAACCGGGGAGCTGTTTTTT
TRBD1 NA TRBJ1-1 TRBV28 CASRRQGAWATEAFF TGTGCCAGCAGACGACAGGGGGCCTGGGCCACTGAAGCTTTCTTT
TRBD1 NA TRBJ2-7 TRBV30 CAWSPSGQGVFHEQYF TGTGCCTGGAGTCCCTCCGGACAGGGGGTTTTCCACGAGCAGTACTTC
TRBD1 NA TRBJ2-1 TRBV4-3 CASSQRQGKGYNEQFF TGCGCCAGCAGCCAACGACAGGGTAAAGGCTACAATGAGCAGTTCTTC
NA NA TRBJ2-6 TRBV9 CASSVAESGSSGANVLTF TGTGCCAGCAGCGTAGCTGAATCGGGGAGCTCTGGGGCCAACGTCCTGACTTTC
TRBD2 NA TRBJ2-4 TRBV4-1 CASSQDHQLAGNIQYF TGCGCCAGCAGCCAAGATCATCAACTAGCGGGAAACATTCAGTACTTC
NA NA TRBJ2-7 TRBV15 CATSPGGALYEQYF TGTGCCACCAGCCCTGGGGGGGCTTTATACGAGCAGTACTTC
TRBD2 NA TRBJ2-1 TRBV6-1 CASIGLAGALGEQFF TGTGCCAGCATTGGACTAGCGGGAGCTTTAGGTGAGCAGTTCTTC
TRBD2 NA TRBJ2-1 TRBV5-6 CASSLSSGGRANEQFF TGTGCCAGCAGCTTGTCTAGCGGGGGGCGGGCCAATGAGCAGTTCTTC
NA NA TRBJ2-3 TRBV5-1 CASSLVDSRTDTQYF TGCGCCAGCAGCTTAGTGGACAGTCGCACAGATACGCAGTATTTT
NA once TRBJ2-7 TRBV5-4 CASSPRTMPYEQYF TGTGCCAGCAGTCCCCGTACTATGCCTTACGAGCAGTACTTC
NA NA TRBJ1-3 TRBV4-1 CASSQERQGNTIYF TGCGCCAGCAGCCAAGAACGCCAGGGCAACACCATATATTTT
TRBD2 NA TRBJ2-5 TRBV6-5 CASSYSWTSETQYF TGTGCCAGCAGTTACTCCTGGACTAGCGAGACCCAGTACTTC
NA NA TRBJ1-1 TRBV5-4 CASSLAVGGPPEAFF TGTGCCAGCAGCTTGGCAGTTGGGGGGCCCCCAGAAGCTTTCTTT
TRBD1 NA TRBJ2-7 TRBV4-3 CASRSQVRGQYEQYF TGCGCCAGCAGGAGTCAGGTCAGGGGGCAGTACGAGCAGTACTTC
NA NA TRBJ2-5 TRBV18 CASSPEEQGQYF TGTGCCAGCTCACCAGAGGAACAGGGCCAGTACTTC
NA NA TRBJ2-6 TRBV6-5 CASSYFRGSGANVLTF TGTGCCAGCAGTTACTTCAGGGGCTCTGGGGCCAACGTCCTGACTTTC
NA NA TRBJ1-1 TRBV5-1 CASSFVLSGGTEAFF TGCGCCAGCAGCTTCGTACTGTCCGGCGGCACTGAAGCTTTCTTT
NA NA TRBJ2-3 TRBV4-1 CASSQVAGPDTQYF TGCGCCAGCAGCCAAGTCGCGGGTCCTGATACGCAGTATTTT